The present T cell receptor beta chain was sequenced within a study of shared clonotypes between healthy human individuals. Regarding the study as a whole: Several donors held around 5% of naive CD4 clonotypes in common. All-four-donor shared clonotypes had higher generation probabilities than non-shared clonotypes did.

The V and J ends lost 6 bases and 2 bases respectively, with 10 bases between them. Germline CDR1 SQVTM, CDR2 ANQGSEA. There are 13 residues in the CDR3. The table came from immunoSEQ multiplex PCR; TCRdb's copy has only in-frame clones and leaves some out. Here the sample spans about 1 million clones, around 76% being singletons. In regard to this clone: Its specificity is not known.

This chain joins TRBV29-1 and TRBJ2-2, with D unclear. This TCR was sampled from a young man in good health. The sequenced sample was memory CD4+ T cells sorted from blood. Indicated subset: CD45RA-negative fraction. CDR3 DNA: TGCAGCGTCGCGTCGGGTAACACCGGGGAGCTGTTTTTT. Amino acids: CSVASGNTGELFF.